This entry concerns a single TCR beta chain. This clonotype was observed at least ten times. It lacks a known antigen. No base quality values were provided; no much bigger clone lies one nucleotide off. V and J lose 0 bases and 12 bases, and a span of 14 bases separates them. The CDR1 and CDR2 encoded by the germline V gene are LGHNA and YSLEER. The CDR3 numbers 13 residues from cysteine through phenylalanine. Only the CDR3 DNA is retained, 39 bases long and in frame from the first base. This sample was sequenced with an Illumina NovaSeq 6000. Synthesis of TCR cDNA relied on 5'RACE template switching, a step that introduced a universal primer site along with unique molecular identifiers. Priming of cDNA synthesis was performed from both the TCR alpha and TCR beta constant segments. Two PCR steps were used to amplify libraries, with sample barcodes and sequencing adapters being added in the second step. Libraries were sequenced on Illumina HiSeq 2500 (2x100 bp) or NovaSeq (2x150 bp). Per the source publication's procedure: Reads were demultiplexed and collapsed into UMI consensus sequences with MIGEC, and V(D)J alignment was performed with MiXCR. Vaccine-responding clonotypes were defined with edgeR using replicate PBMC samples, requiring FDR below 0.01 and a log2 fold change above 5 up to day 15. Bulk clonotypes were assigned CD4 or CD8 identity according to which sequenced CD4 or CD8 repertoire held them at higher abundance. The public reads were reanalyzed by TCRdb: fastp trimming at Q25, MiXCR alignment, in-frame beta chains only. Rows matching on CDR3 protein sequence are summarized as one entry with the most common DNA and genes. The V and J calls were determined by TCRdb, not by the authors. The sample records some 340,000 distinct CDR3 sequences, roughly a tenth of which are singletons. The biggest ten clones account for 2.5% to 4% of the sample.

The data were taken from a study of T cells after yellow fever vaccination (dated by TCRdb to between 2018 and 2021). Background on the whole study: Libraries from fractions with low cell numbers were prepared with the SMART-Seq v4 Ultra Low Input RNA kit. To follow T-cell clones before and after both primary and booster YFV17D yellow fever vaccination, bulk TCR alpha and beta repertoires underwent longitudinal sequencing. Two healthy male donors, one aged 18 to 29 and one aged 30 to 40 years, made up the cohort. Bulk PBMC replicates and cell subsets were isolated from blood drawn at multiple timepoints before and after both primary and secondary immunization.

Points the paper makes about the study in general: A small fraction of clonotypes showed up in both the CD4 and CD8 compartments, probably as a result of convergent recombination. After the booster, most of the clones that had expanded following primary vaccination were detected again (almost 98% of CD4 and around 87% of CD8), which suggests that memory was broadly maintained. Because only a couple of donors were included in the study, the extent to which the findings can be generalized is limited. Compared with the primary T-cell response, the secondary T-cell response was faster but weaker, reaching its peak on day 5 rather than on day 15. Because abundant contaminating clonotypes from the bulk population could be contained in FACS-sorted repertoires, computational filtering was required.

Reading the label with the study, this specimen's treatment or condition is: live attenuated yellow fever vaccine strain. A standard Ficoll-Paque protocol was used to isolate PBMCs from peripheral blood. CD4 and CD8 T-cell fractions were isolated with Dynabeads CD4 and CD8 positive selection kits. RNA was extracted with TriZol from bulk PBMCs, CD4 and CD8 fractions, and dextramer-positive and dextramer-negative fractions. The sample consisted of CD4+ T cells sorted from PBMCs, taken 45 days after the yellow fever booster vaccination. The rearranged segments are TRBV4-3 and TRBJ1-1; confidence is insufficient to name the D gene. The TCR was taken from a man younger than 35 who received the YFV17D yellow fever vaccine. The CDR3 protein: CASSQDVSLPPFF. Here is the DNA: TGCGCCAGCAGCCAAGATGTGTCCTTGCCGCCTTTCTTT.